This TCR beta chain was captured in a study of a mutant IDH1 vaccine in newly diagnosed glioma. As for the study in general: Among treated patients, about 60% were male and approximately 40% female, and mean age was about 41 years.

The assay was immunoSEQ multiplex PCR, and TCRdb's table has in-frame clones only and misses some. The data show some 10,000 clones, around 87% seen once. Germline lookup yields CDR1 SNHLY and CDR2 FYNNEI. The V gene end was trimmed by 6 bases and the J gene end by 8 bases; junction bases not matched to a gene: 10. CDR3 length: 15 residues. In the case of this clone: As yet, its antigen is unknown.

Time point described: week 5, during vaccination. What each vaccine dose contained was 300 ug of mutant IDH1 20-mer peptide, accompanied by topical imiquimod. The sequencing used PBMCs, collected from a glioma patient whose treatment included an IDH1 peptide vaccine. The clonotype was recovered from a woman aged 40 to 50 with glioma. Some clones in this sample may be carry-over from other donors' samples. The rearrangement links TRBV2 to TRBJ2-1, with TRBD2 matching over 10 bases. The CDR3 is CASRESGGAGYEQFF. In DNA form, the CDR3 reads TGTGCCAGCAGAGAGAGCGGGGGGGCGGGGTATGAGCAGTTCTTC.